A single sample is the source of the 27 T cell receptor beta chains below, sequenced in a study of CD8 T cells in ankylosing spondylitis. These receptors have no known antigen. Findings and limits, study-wide: In ankylosing spondylitis blood, a motif of roughly 8 highly homologous TCR beta variants appeared characteristic.

A single record per CDR3 protein comes from TCRdb applying MiXCR to the 5' RACE reads. Here the sample spans about 750,000 distinct CDR3 sequences, roughly 20% being singletons. The sequenced sample was blood, either unsorted or a sorted T cell fraction (not recorded which). These receptors all stem from a male donor with ankylosing spondylitis.

The chain couples TRBV7-6 to TRBJ2-1, with TRBD2 matching over 8 bases. CDR1 SGHVS and CDR2 FNYEAQ come from the germline V gene. This CDR3 is 15 amino acids long. V lost 0 bases, J lost 5 bases, and 3 bases stayed unmatched. CDR3 coding DNA: TGTGCCAGCAGCTTAGCGACTAGCGAGAACAATGAGCAGTTCTTC. Translating it yields CASSLATSENNEQFF.

This clonotype was counted at least ten times. This chain uses TRBV29-1 with TRBJ2-2; D possibly corresponds to TRBD1 (5 bases). CDR3 length: 13 amino acids. Germline CDR1 and CDR2: SQVTM and ANQGSEA. V lost 5 bases and J 6 bases, leaving 13 bases between the germline ends. The CDR3 loop reads CSVLGQKAGELFF. The CDR3 region has the DNA TGCAGCGTTCTGGGGCAGAAAGCCGGGGAGCTGTTTTTT.

This clonotype has only a few counts. The V call is TRBV2, the J call TRBJ1-1; TRBD1 agrees at 8 bases. CDR1 is SNHLY and CDR2 is FYNNEI in the germline V gene. Trimming removed 8 bases from V and 3 bases from J; junction bases left unmatched: 8. The CDR3 contains 14 residues. The chain's CDR3 is CASGRQGIDTEAFF. The CDR3 DNA reads TGTGCCAGCGGGAGACAGGGGATTGACACTGAAGCTTTCTTT.

This clonotype was observed a few times. The chain has TRBV12-3 or TRBV12-4 and TRBJ2-2; D gene uncertain. V was trimmed by 3 bases and J by 4 bases, leaving 9 bases between them. The CDR3 contains 14 residues. The CDR3 coding sequence is TGTGCCAGCAGTTTTCGACGATTCACCGGGGAGCTGTTTTTT. Encoded protein: CASSFRRFTGELFF.

This clonotype was counted between two and nine times. The V gene is TRBV5-1, the J gene TRBJ1-1; D unclear. The CDR3 has 14 residues. Trimming shortened V by 2 bases and J by 1 base, and 9 bases separated the two germline ends. Germline V gives CDR1 SGHRS, CDR2 YFSETQ. The CDR3 spells CASSFLGRNTEAFF. The CDR3 DNA follows: TGCGCCAGCAGCTTCCTCGGCAGGAACACTGAAGCTTTCTTT.

V gene TRBV29-1 combines with J gene TRBJ2-4; D uncertain. The CDR3 is made up of 11 amino acids. Germline V gene sequence: CDR1 SQVTM, CDR2 ANQGSEA. V gave up 2 bases and J gave up 8 bases, with 7 bases separating them. Here the CDR3 DNA reads TGCAGCGTTGAACGTGAGCACATTCAGTACTTC. This encodes CSVEREHIQYF. Full variable domain (missing parts from reference TRBV29-1 and TRBJ2-4): SAVISQKPSRDICQRGTSLTIQCQVDSQVTMMFWYRQQPGQSLTLIATANQGSEATYESGFVIDKFPISRPNLTFSTLTVSNMSPEDSSIYLCSVEREHIQYFGAGTRLSVL.

This clonotype has just a few counts. The chain combines TRBV25-1 with TRBJ2-1; no reliable D call. Germline values: CDR1 MGHDK, CDR2 SYGVNS. This CDR3 has 14 residues. The V gene lost 6 bases and the J gene lost 7 bases, with 16 bases spanning the gap. The CDR3 protein is CASSSGPSFNEQFF. CDR3 nucleotide sequence: TGTGCCAGCAGCTCCGGACCGAGCTTTAATGAGCAGTTCTTC. Full variable domain (outside the CDR3, taken from reference TRBV25-1 and TRBJ2-1): EADIYQTPRYLVIGTGKKITLECSQTMGHDKMYWYQQDPGMELHLIHYSYGVNSTEKGDLSSESTVSRIRTEHFPLTLESARPSHTSQYLCASSSGPSFNEQFFGPGTRLTVL.

J is TRBJ2-1 and V is TRBV20-1; TRBD2 might be the D (6 bases). Germline V gene lookup returns CDR1 DFQATT and CDR2 SNEGSKA (reference sequence). This CDR3 is 14 amino acids long. With 6 bases removed from V and 5 bases from J, the gap between germline ends came to 17 bases. DNA of the CDR3: TGCAGTGCAGGGAGGCCTGCCAGCAACAATGAGCAGTTCTTC. This gives the protein CSAGRPASNNEQFF.

Written as DNA, the CDR3 is TGTGCCACCAGCACAGGGTTGGCCGGGGAGCTGTTTTTT. This sequence encodes CATSTGLAGELFF. The chain joins TRBV15 to TRBJ2-2; tentatively, D is TRBD1 (5 bases). V was shortened by 4 bases and J by 6 bases, with 9 bases between the two germline ends. Per the germline V gene, CDR1 is LNHNV and CDR2 is YYDKDF (reference sequence). This CDR3 is built from 13 residues.

The chain employs TRBV29-1 and TRBJ2-3, with D tentatively TRBD1 (5 bases). CDR3 length equals 13 residues. In germline, CDR1 is SQVTM, CDR2 ANQGSEA. The germline V and J ends were trimmed by 3 bases and 2 bases, with 9 bases remaining between them. CDR3 residues: CSVDRAVTDTQYF. CDR3 nucleotide sequence: TGCAGCGTTGACAGGGCGGTCACAGATACGCAGTATTTT.

The rearrangement links TRBV11-2 to TRBJ2-2; 7 nucleotides agree with TRBD2. The trim removed 2 bases at V and 1 base at J, leaving 10 bases unmatched. The CDR3 loop spans 18 amino acids. Germline V gene lookup returns CDR1 SGHAT and CDR2 FQNNGV. This CDR3 reads CASSLKMRASGNTGELFF. The CDR3 region has the DNA TGTGCCAGCAGCTTAAAGATGAGGGCTAGCGGGAACACCGGGGAGCTGTTTTTT.

In this sample, this clonotype turned up a few times. This chain links TRBV7-2 with TRBJ1-6; D is unclear. Germline V gene lookup returns CDR1 SGHTA and CDR2 FQGNSA. V shed 7 bases and J shed 8 bases, with 15 bases lying between them. The length of the CDR3 is 14 residues. CDR3 DNA sequence: TGTGCCAGCATCATCTCACCTCAGGATTCACCCCTCCACTTT. This gives the protein CASIISPQDSPLHF.

The V gene is TRBV19, the J gene TRBJ1-5; D remains ambiguous. Germline assignment: CDR1 LNHDA and CDR2 SQIVND (reference sequence). The CDR3 is 14 amino acids. Trimming cost V 7 bases and J 0 bases, with 10 bases left between them. The CDR3 region has the DNA TGTGCCAGTACGGCGGGATATAGCAATCAGCCCCAGCATTTT. Its translation is CASTAGYSNQPQHF.

This clonotype was seen more than once but under ten times. The DNA of the CDR3 is TGTGCCAGCAGCTTGGGCGGGAGGGCCCTGTTCTTC. Translated: CASSLGGRALFF. The chain is built from TRBV7-3 and TRBJ2-1; 9 nucleotides align to TRBD2. Germline CDR1 reads SGHTA; CDR2 reads FQGTGA. V trimming: 3 bases; J trimming: 15 bases; junction bases outside the gene matches: 6. The CDR3 has 12 amino acids.

CDR3 sequence: CASSWGPSNEQFF. DNA for the CDR3: TGTGCCAGCAGCTGGGGACCGTCCAATGAGCAGTTCTTC. The chain employs TRBV7-9 and TRBJ2-1, with D possibly being TRBD1 or TRBD2 (5 bases each). The germline CDR1 and CDR2 sequences are SEHNR and FQNEAQ (reference sequence). V gave up 4 bases and J gave up 6 bases, with 10 bases separating them. This CDR3 is 13 amino acids long.

This clonotype has just a few counts. The chain carries TRBV5-1 and TRBJ1-6; maybe TRBD1 (6 bases). The V gene lost 0 bases and the J gene lost 7 bases, with 11 bases spanning the gap. The CDR3 has 15 amino acids. CDR1 and CDR2 (germline): SGHRS, YFSETQ. CDR3 sequence reads: CASSLATGTNSPLHF. In DNA form, the CDR3 reads TGCGCCAGCAGCTTGGCAACAGGGACAAATTCACCCCTCCACTTT.

The CDR3 nucleotides are TGTGCCAGCAGTCCCGGGCGGGACAGGTACACAGATACGCAGTATTTT. Its protein product is CASSPGRDRYTDTQYF. This chain connects TRBV6-2 or TRBV6-3 to TRBJ2-3; 8 nucleotides align to TRBD1. The CDR3 extends over 16 amino acids. V lost 5 bases and J lost 2; bases outside the gene matches: 9. From germline, CDR1 is MNHEY and CDR2 SVGEGT.

The chain is built from TRBV7-9 and TRBJ2-2, with D perhaps TRBD1 (5 bases). V dropped 7 bases and J dropped 7 bases, with 10 bases sitting between them. This CDR3 contains 12 residues. Germline CDR1 and CDR2: SEHNR and FQNEAQ (reference sequence). The CDR3 DNA reads as TGTGCCAGCACAAAGGGGTACGGGGAGCTGTTTTTT. Translation gives CASTKGYGELFF.

This clonotype was counted ten times or more. This rearrangement joins TRBV4-3 to TRBJ2-1; D possibly corresponds to TRBD2 (7 bases). Trimming took 0 bases from V and 4 from J, leaving 13 bases between them. CDR1 is LGHNA, CDR2 YSLEER, per germline. This CDR3 comprises 16 residues. The CDR3 spells CASSQDEGGGYNEQFF. Here the CDR3 DNA reads TGCGCCAGCAGCCAAGATGAGGGGGGAGGGTACAATGAGCAGTTCTTC.

The gene calls are TRBV5-8 and TRBJ1-1; unclear D gene. Trimming cost V 0 bases and J 6 bases, with 12 bases left between them. The CDR3 is made up of 14 amino acids. Germline CDR1 and CDR2: SGHTS and YDEGEE. CDR3 DNA: TGTGCCAGCAGCTTGGCCGTTGGGAGGGCTGAAGCTTTCTTT. Translating it yields CASSLAVGRAEAFF.

This clonotype was observed a few times. The V call is TRBV12-3 or TRBV12-4, the J call TRBJ2-1; 9 nucleotides match TRBD1. This CDR3 contains 16 residues. The J segment lost 2 bases and the V segment lost 5 bases, leaving 7 bases of the junction unmatched. The CDR3 sequence is CASSPDRGDAYNEQFF. In nucleotides, the CDR3 is TGTGCCAGCAGTCCTGACAGGGGGGACGCCTACAATGAGCAGTTCTTC.

This chain joins TRBV12-3 or TRBV12-4 and TRBJ2-1; unclear D gene. This CDR3 is 15 amino acids long. V lost 3 bases and J 7 bases, leaving 16 bases between the germline ends. CDR3 nucleotides: TGTGCCAGCAGTTTGCCACGGACCCAGATGAATGAGCAGTTCTTC. Translated: CASSLPRTQMNEQFF.

This clonotype was seen a handful of times. The chain links TRBV5-6 to TRBJ2-1; perhaps TRBD2 as D (7 bases). The CDR3 contains 16 residues. Germline values: CDR1 SGHDT, CDR2 YYEEEE. V lost 4 bases to trimming and J lost 6 bases, with 20 bases between them. CDR3 in DNA: TGTGCCAGCAGCCATGGGGGCGGGAGACTTCGCAATGAGCAGTTCTTC. Residues: CASSHGGGRLRNEQFF.

This clonotype was seen a few times. The CDR3 protein is CASSQWAATGGMDEQFF. The CDR3 DNA sequence: TGCGCCAGCAGCCAATGGGCCGCGACAGGGGGCATGGATGAGCAGTTCTTC. The chain carries TRBV4-3 and TRBJ2-1; 10 positions match TRBD1. CDR3 length: 17 residues. V was clipped by 2 bases and J by 8 bases; unmatched bases: 12. The germline gives CDR1 LGHNA, CDR2 YSLEER.

V and J are TRBV20-1 and TRBJ1-1, with D possibly TRBD1 on 6 matching bases. V was pared by 1 base and J by 11 bases, with 20 bases between. Germline loops: CDR1 DFQATT, CDR2 SNEGSKA (reference sequence). The CDR3 loop spans 14 amino acids. This chain's CDR3 is CSARATRGPLLAFF. CDR3 nucleotides: TGCAGTGCTAGAGCCACGCGGGGGCCCCTGTTGGCTTTCTTT.

The gene calls are TRBV4-1 and TRBJ2-5, with 12 nucleotides matching TRBD2. The V segment lost 4 bases and the J segment 0 bases; nucleotides outside the gene matches: 3. Germline lookup yields CDR1 MGHRA and CDR2 YSYEKL. This CDR3 comprises 16 residues. DNA of the CDR3: TGCGCCAGCAGCCCTAGGACTAGCGGGGACCAAGAGACCCAGTACTTC. Amino acid sequence: CASSPRTSGDQETQYF.

This clonotype appeared many times. The chain carries TRBV7-9 and TRBJ2-4; TRBD1 aligns across 7 bases. Germline V lookup: CDR1 SEHNR, CDR2 FQNEAQ (reference sequence). Germline trimming cut 4 bases from V and 4 bases from J; bases unmatched to any gene: 4. The CDR3 spans 14 residues. CDR3: CASSSGDRKNIQYF. DNA of the CDR3: TGTGCCAGCAGCTCAGGGGACAGAAAAAACATTCAGTACTTC. Based on the CDR3 plus reference TRBV7-9 and TRBJ2-4, the full variable domain is DTGVSQNPRHKITKRGQNVTFRCDPISEHNRLYWYRQTLGQGPEFLTYFQNEAQLEKSRLLSDRFSAERPKGSFSTLEIQRTEQGDSAMYLCASSSGDRKNIQYFGAGTRLSVL.